The source of this TCR beta chain is a study of blood T cell repertoires in COVID-19. Looking at the study overall: T cells, B-cell-depleted T cells, or PBMCs supplied cDNA or gDNA.

The V segment lost 8 bases and the J segment 9 bases; nucleotides outside the gene matches: 24. CDR1 and CDR2 from the germline V gene are LNHDA and SQIVND (reference sequence). This CDR3 contains 19 residues. Authors' analysis steps: Reference gene primers were amplified, and this amplification served to estimate nucleated cell counts. Only in-frame clones appear in the TCRdb table, and some are missing; sequencing was by immunoSEQ multiplex PCR. V and J calls and clone size are given by that table; D and trimming were obtained from the DNA. The data hold over 200,000 clones, with under 90% observed a single time.

The V call is TRBV19, the J call TRBJ2-5; TRBD2 aligns across 13 bases. The sample taken for sequencing was peripheral blood. This receptor was taken from a man at least 80 years old with acute or convalescent COVID-19. The CDR3 sequence: CASSDPKTITSGRATAQYF. Written as DNA, the CDR3 is TGTGCCAGTTCCGACCCTAAGACAATTACTAGCGGGAGGGCTACGGCCCAGTACTTC.